Listed below are T cell receptor beta chains from one sample, sequenced in a study of healthy donors' naive CD4 and CD8 T cells. TCRdb ran MiXCR on the reads and lists one entry per CDR3 protein. The sample lists some 190,000 distinct CDR3 sequences, around three quarters seen once, with 2% to 2.5% in the top ten. The sample comprised naive CD4+ and CD8+ T cells sorted from blood, pooled from several donors. These receptors originate from a pool of human donors in good health; the sample pools cells from several healthy donors. Each CDR3 is given with its conserved first and last residue. A D gene is named only where the DNA matches it firmly. A row's size may be missing; if present it is once, few, many or a size class.

TRBD2	TRBV11-2	NA	TRBJ2-1	CASSLELAGGYNEQFF	TGTGCCAGCAGCTTAGAGCTGGCGGGAGGGTACAATGAGCAGTTCTTC
NA	TRBV20-1	NA	TRBJ1-2	CSATRRGGYTF	TGCAGTGCTACCCGAAGAGGTGGCTACACCTTC
TRBD1	TRBV27	NA	TRBJ1-1	CASSLNRGAEAFF	TGTGCCAGCAGTTTGAACAGGGGAGCTGAAGCTTTCTTT
NA	TRBV18	NA	TRBJ1-6	CASSPNTGLTSPLHF	TGTGCCAGCTCACCCAATACAGGGCTAACTTCACCCCTCCACTTT
NA	TRBV18	once	TRBJ2-7	CASSPATGVSYEQYF	TGTGCCAGCTCACCCGCAACGGGAGTATCCTACGAGCAGTACTTC
NA	TRBV2	NA	TRBJ2-1	CASSTDTGTRYNEQFF	TGTGCCAGCAGCACTGACACCGGGACACGTTACAATGAGCAGTTCTTC
NA	TRBV12-3/TRBV12-4	NA	TRBJ2-5	CASSLTGLEDQETQYF	TGTGCCAGCAGTTTAACAGGGCTTGAGGACCAAGAGACCCAGTACTTC
NA	TRBV27	NA	TRBJ1-2	CASSVREDSNYGYTF	TGTGCCAGCAGTGTAAGAGAAGACAGCAACTATGGCTACACCTTC
NA	TRBV5-1	NA	TRBJ2-1	CASSQDRGFDEQFF	TGCGCCAGCTCTCAGGACAGAGGTTTCGATGAGCAGTTCTTC
TRBD2	TRBV20-1	NA	TRBJ2-7	CSARDSTSGSWDSSYEQYF	TGCAGTGCTAGAGATAGCACTAGCGGGAGTTGGGACAGCTCCTACGAGCAGTACTTC
TRBD2	TRBV7-9	once	TRBJ2-7	CASSLVSGAGYSYEQYF	TGTGCCAGCAGCTTAGTAAGCGGGGCGGGCTACTCCTACGAGCAGTACTTC
NA	TRBV19	NA	TRBJ2-7	CASSPGSGYEQYF	TGTGCCAGTAGTCCAGGGTCTGGCTACGAGCAGTACTTC
NA	TRBV19	NA	TRBJ1-1	CASSILQDTEAFF	TGTGCCAGTAGTATATTACAAGACACTGAAGCTTTCTTT
TRBD1	TRBV6-2/TRBV6-3	NA	TRBJ2-2	CASATGGRTGELFF	TGTGCCAGCGCGACAGGGGGCCGGACCGGGGAGCTGTTTTTT
TRBD1	TRBV29-1	NA	TRBJ2-7	CSVVGTGDYEQYF	TGCAGCGTGGTTGGGACAGGGGACTACGAGCAGTACTTC
TRBD2	TRBV28	NA	TRBJ2-3	CASSSAGTSGSRDTQYF	TGTGCCAGCAGTTCGGCCGGGACTAGCGGGAGTCGGGATACGCAGTATTTT
NA	TRBV6-5	NA	TRBJ1-1	CASSYSFDSGRVNTEAFF	TGTGCCAGCAGTTACTCTTTTGACAGCGGGAGGGTGAACACTGAAGCTTTCTTT
NA	TRBV29-1	NA	TRBJ2-1	CSVEGGFF	TGCAGCGTTGAGGGTGGGTTCTTC
TRBD1	TRBV5-1	NA	TRBJ2-3	CASNLIPGGASTDTQYF	TGCGCCAGCAACCTCATCCCAGGGGGTGCTAGCACAGATACGCAGTATTTT
NA	TRBV29-1	NA	TRBJ2-7	CSVVEYRRFEQYF	TGCAGCGTTGTAGAATACCGTCGCTTCGAGCAGTACTTC
NA	TRBV6-2/TRBV6-3	NA	TRBJ2-3	CASRHQAGWGTDTQYF	TGTGCCAGCAGACACCAAGCAGGCTGGGGCACAGATACGCAGTATTTT
TRBD2	TRBV27	NA	TRBJ2-1	CASSFLRTSGAHNEQFF	TGTGCCAGCAGTTTCCTTCGGACTAGCGGGGCCCACAATGAGCAGTTCTTC
TRBD1	TRBV15	NA	TRBJ1-2	CATSDGTGYNNYGYTF	TGTGCCACCAGCGACGGGACAGGGTACAATAACTATGGCTACACCTTC
TRBD1	TRBV28	NA	TRBJ1-5	CASRDRGRSQPQHF	TGTGCCAGCAGGGACAGGGGGCGTAGCCAGCCCCAGCATTTT
NA	TRBV29-1	NA	TRBJ1-2	CSVEEGSQGDYGYTF	TGCAGCGTTGAAGAAGGTAGTCAGGGAGATTATGGCTACACCTTC
NA	TRBV29-1	once	TRBJ2-1	CSVQRQGGSYNEQFF	TGCAGCGTTCAGCGGCAGGGTGGGTCCTACAATGAGCAGTTCTTC
NA	TRBV29-1	NA	TRBJ2-7	CSVGARGHEQYF	TGCAGCGTTGGTGCCAGGGGTCACGAGCAGTACTTC
NA	TRBV18	few	TRBJ1-1	CASSPQGSNTEAFF	TGTGCCAGCTCACCTCAGGGATCGAACACTGAAGCTTTCTTT
TRBD1	TRBV7-2	NA	TRBJ2-7	CASSPDRGRSYEQYF	TGTGCCAGCAGCCCGGACAGGGGGAGATCCTACGAGCAGTACTTC
NA	TRBV6-5	NA	TRBJ1-2	CASSYSSLTVDYGYTF	TGTGCCAGCAGTTACTCGTCGTTGACAGTCGACTATGGCTACACCTTC
TRBD1	TRBV10-3	NA	TRBJ2-1	CAIGTASYNEQFF	TGTGCCATCGGGACAGCCTCCTACAATGAGCAGTTCTTC
NA	TRBV29-1	NA	TRBJ2-1	CSVVSDNEQFF	TGCAGCGTTGTATCGGACAATGAGCAGTTCTTC
NA	TRBV21-1	NA	TRBJ2-5	CASIRTGLETQYF	TGTGCCAGCATTAGGACAGGGCTGGAGACCCAGTACTTC
TRBD2	TRBV20-1	NA	TRBJ2-3	CSARSAGVSDTQYF	TGCAGTGCGAGGAGCGCGGGAGTATCAGATACGCAGTATTTT
TRBD2	TRBV12-3/TRBV12-4	once	TRBJ2-7	CASSLPGLAHEQYF	TGTGCCAGCAGTTTGCCGGGACTAGCCCACGAGCAGTACTTC
TRBD2	TRBV6-2/TRBV6-3	NA	TRBJ2-1	CASSYPPGLEGHEQFF	TGTGCCAGCAGTTACCCACCGGGACTAGAGGGGCATGAGCAGTTCTTC
NA	TRBV2	NA	TRBJ2-7	CASSEVPYQYEQYF	TGTGCCAGCAGTGAAGTCCCATACCAATACGAGCAGTACTTC
TRBD2	TRBV29-1	NA	TRBJ2-5	CSAHERTSGVLETQYF	TGCAGCGCCCATGAGAGGACTAGCGGGGTCCTCGAGACCCAGTACTTC